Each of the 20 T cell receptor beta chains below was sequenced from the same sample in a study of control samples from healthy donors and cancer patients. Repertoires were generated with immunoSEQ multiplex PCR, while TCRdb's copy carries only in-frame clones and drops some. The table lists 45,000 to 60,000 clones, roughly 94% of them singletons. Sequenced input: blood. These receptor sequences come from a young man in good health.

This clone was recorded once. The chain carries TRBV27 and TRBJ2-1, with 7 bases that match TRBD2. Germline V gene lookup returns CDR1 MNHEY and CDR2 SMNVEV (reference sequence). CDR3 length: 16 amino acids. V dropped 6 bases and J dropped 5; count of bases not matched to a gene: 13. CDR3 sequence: CASRPERLAVNNEQFF. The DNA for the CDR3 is TGTGCCAGCAGACCCGAGCGTCTAGCGGTTAACAATGAGCAGTTCTTC.

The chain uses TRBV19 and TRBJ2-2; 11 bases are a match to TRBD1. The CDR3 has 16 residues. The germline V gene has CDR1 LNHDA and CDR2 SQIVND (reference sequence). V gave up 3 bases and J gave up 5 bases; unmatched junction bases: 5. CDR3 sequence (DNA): TGTGCCAGTAGTATCGCCGGGACAGGGGGGACCGGGGAGCTGTTTTTT. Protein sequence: CASSIAGTGGTGELFF. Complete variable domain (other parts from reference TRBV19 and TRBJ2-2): DGGITQSPKYLFRKEGQNVTLSCEQNLNHDAMYWYRQDPGQGLRLIYYSQIVNDFQKGDIAEGYSVSREKKESFPLTVTSAQKNPTAFYLCASSIAGTGGTGELFFGEGSRLTVL.

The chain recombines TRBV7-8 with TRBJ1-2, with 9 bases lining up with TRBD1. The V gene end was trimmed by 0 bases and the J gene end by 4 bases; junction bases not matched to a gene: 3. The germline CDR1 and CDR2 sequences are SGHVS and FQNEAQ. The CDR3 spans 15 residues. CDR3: CASSLAETGGYGYTF. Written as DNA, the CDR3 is TGTGCCAGCAGCTTAGCGGAGACAGGGGGCTATGGCTACACCTTC.

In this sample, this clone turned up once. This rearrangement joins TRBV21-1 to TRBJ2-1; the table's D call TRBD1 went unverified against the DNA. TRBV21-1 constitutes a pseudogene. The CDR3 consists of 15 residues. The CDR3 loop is CAGSKARGRVDEQFF. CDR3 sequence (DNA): TGTGCCGGCAGCAAAGCCAGGGGGCGCGTGGATGAGCAGTTCTTC.

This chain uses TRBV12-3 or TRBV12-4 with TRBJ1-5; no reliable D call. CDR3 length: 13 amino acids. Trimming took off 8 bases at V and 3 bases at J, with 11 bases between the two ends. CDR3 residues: CASVQQLNQPQHF. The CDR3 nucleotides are TGTGCCAGCGTGCAACAGCTCAATCAGCCCCAGCATTTT.

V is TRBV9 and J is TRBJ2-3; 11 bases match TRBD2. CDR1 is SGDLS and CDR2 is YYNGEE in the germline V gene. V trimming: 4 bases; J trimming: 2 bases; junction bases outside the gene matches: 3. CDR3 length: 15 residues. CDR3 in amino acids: CASSTSGRLTDTQYF. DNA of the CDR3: TGTGCCAGCAGCACTAGCGGGAGACTCACAGATACGCAGTATTTT.

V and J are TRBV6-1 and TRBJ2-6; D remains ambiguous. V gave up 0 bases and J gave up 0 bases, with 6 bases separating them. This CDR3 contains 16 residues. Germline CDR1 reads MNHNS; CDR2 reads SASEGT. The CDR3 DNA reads TGTGCCAGCAGTGAAGCCCGGGCCTCTGGGGCCAACGTCCTGACTTTC. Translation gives CASSEARASGANVLTF.

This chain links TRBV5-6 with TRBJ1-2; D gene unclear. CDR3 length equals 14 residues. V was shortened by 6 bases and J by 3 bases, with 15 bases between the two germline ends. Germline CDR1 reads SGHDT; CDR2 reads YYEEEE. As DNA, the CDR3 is TGTGCCAGCATCCGACTCAGGACGGACTATGGCTACACCTTC. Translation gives CASIRLRTDYGYTF.

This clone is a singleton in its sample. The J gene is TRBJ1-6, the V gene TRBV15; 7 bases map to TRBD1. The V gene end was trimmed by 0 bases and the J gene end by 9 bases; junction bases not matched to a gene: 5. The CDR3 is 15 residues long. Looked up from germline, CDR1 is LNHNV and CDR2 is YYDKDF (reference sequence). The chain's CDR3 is CATSRDPTGASPLHF. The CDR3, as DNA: TGTGCCACCAGCAGAGATCCTACAGGGGCTTCACCCCTCCACTTT.

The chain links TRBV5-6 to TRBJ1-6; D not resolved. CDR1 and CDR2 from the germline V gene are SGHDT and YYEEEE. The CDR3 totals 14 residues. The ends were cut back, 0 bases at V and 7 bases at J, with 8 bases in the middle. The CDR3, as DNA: TGTGCCAGCAGCTTGGAAGGACCAAATTCACCCCTCCACTTT. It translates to CASSLEGPNSPLHF.

CDR3 residues: CASSPSQVLNYGYTF. CDR3 bases: TGCGCCAGCAGCCCGTCACAGGTGCTGAACTATGGCTACACCTTC. The V gene is TRBV5-1, the J gene TRBJ1-2, with D maybe TRBD1 (5 bases). Germline assignment: CDR1 SGHRS and CDR2 YFSETQ. CDR3 length: 15 residues. Deletions cut 4 bases from V and 2 bases from J, with 15 bases between.

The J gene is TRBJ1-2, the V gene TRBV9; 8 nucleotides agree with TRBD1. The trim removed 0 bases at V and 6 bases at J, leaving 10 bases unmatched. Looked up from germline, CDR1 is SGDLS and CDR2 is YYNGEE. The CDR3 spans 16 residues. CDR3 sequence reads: CASSVDRTGKGNGYTF. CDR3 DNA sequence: TGTGCCAGCAGCGTAGATAGGACAGGGAAAGGGAATGGCTACACCTTC.

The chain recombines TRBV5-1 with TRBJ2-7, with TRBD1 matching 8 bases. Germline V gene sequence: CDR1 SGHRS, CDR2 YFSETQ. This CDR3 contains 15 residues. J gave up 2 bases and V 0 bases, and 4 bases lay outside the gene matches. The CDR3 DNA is TGCGCCAGCAGCTTGGAAGGACAGGGTCCCTACGAGCAGTACTTC. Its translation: CASSLEGQGPYEQYF.

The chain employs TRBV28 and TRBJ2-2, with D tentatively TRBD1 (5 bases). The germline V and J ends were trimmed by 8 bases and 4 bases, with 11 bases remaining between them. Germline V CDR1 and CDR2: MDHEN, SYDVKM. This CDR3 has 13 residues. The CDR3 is CASPDIFTGELFF. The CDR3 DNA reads TGTGCCAGCCCGGACATTTTCACCGGGGAGCTGTTTTTT. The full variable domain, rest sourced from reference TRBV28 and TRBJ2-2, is DVKVTQSSRYLVKRTGEKVFLECVQDMDHENMFWYRQDPGLGLRLIYFSYDVKMKEKGDIPEGYSVSREKKERFSLILESASTNQTSMYLCASPDIFTGELFFGEGSRLTVL.

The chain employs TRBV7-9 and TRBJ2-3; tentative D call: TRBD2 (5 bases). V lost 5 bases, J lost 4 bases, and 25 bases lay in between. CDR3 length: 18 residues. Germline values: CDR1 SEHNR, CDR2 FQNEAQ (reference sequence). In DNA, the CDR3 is TGTGCCAGCAGCCTTCTCAAGGAAGGTGAGGGCAGTGCAGATACGCAGTATTTT. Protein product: CASSLLKEGEGSADTQYF.

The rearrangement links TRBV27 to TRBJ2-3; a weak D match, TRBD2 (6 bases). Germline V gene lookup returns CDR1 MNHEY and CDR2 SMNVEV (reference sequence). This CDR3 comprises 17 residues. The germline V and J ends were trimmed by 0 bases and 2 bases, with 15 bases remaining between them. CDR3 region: CASSLSPGWGVTDTQYF. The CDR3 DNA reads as TGTGCCAGCAGTTTATCGCCAGGCTGGGGGGTCACAGATACGCAGTATTTT.

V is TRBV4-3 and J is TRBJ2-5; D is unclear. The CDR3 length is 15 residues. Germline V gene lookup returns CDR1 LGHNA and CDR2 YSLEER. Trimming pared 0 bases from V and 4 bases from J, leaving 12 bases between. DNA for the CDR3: TGCGCCAGCAGCCAAGATTTTGGCGGAAGAGAGACCCAGTACTTC. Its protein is CASSQDFGGRETQYF.

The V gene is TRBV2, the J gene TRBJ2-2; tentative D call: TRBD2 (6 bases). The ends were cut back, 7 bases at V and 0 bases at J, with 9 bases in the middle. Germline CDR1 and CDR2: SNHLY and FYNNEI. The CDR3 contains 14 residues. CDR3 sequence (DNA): TGTGCCAGCATCCTAGCGCCGAACACCGGGGAGCTGTTTTTT. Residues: CASILAPNTGELFF. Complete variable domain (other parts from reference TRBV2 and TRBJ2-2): EPEVTQTPSHQVTQMGQEVILRCVPISNHLYFYWYRQILGQKVEFLVSFYNNEISEKSEIFDDQFSVERPDGSNFTLKIRSTKLEDSAMYFCASILAPNTGELFFGEGSRLTVL.

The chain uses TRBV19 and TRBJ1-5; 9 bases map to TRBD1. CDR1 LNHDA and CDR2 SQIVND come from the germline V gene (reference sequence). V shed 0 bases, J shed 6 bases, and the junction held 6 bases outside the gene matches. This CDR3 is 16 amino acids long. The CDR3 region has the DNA TGTGCCAGTAGTATAGATCTGGGGACAGGGAGTCAGCCCCAGCATTTT. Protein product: CASSIDLGTGSQPQHF.

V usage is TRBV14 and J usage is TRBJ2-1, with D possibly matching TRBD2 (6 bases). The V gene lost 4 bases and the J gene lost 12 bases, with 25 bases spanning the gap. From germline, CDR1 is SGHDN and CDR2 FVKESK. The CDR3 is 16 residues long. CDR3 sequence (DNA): TGTGCCAGCAGCCCCCCCGAGACTAGAAGTAATGATGGGCAGTTCTTC. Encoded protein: CASSPPETRSNDGQFF.